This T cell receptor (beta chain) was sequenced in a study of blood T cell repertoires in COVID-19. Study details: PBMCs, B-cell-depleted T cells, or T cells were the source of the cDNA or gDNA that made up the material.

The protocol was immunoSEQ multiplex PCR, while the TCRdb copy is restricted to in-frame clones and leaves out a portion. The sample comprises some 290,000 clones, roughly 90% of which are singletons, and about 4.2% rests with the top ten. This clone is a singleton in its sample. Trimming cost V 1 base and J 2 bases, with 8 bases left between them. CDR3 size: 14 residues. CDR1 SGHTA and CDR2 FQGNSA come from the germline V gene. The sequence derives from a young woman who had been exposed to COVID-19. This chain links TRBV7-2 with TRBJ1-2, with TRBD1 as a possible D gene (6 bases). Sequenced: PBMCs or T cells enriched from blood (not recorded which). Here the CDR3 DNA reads TGTGCCAGCAGCTTAGTCCAGGGGAACTATGGCTACACCTTC. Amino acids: CASSLVQGNYGYTF.